This TCR beta chain was observed in a study of regulatory T cells in long-lasting Graves disease. About this clonotype itself: The antigen is unknown.

Through Arm-PCR of CDR3 regions and iRepertoire HTBI primers, TCR beta libraries were built. Per the study methods: Roughly 65 TRBV and approximately 13 TRBJ segments were identified across samples. TCRdb re-analysed the multiplex PCR reads in MiXCR, keeping a single row per CDR3 protein. For this entry, the V and J calls and clone size follow TCRdb and not the study's own pipeline. The data hold about 470,000 distinct CDR3 sequences, with around 21% observed a single time. Trimming took 3 bases from V and 6 from J, leaving 14 bases between them. Germline V CDR1 and CDR2: KGHSH, LQKENI. The CDR3 loop spans 14 amino acids. The time point: persistent/refractory GD, antithyroid drugs over 5 years with positive TRAb. RNA extracted from PBMCs served as the sequencing template. Study-wide points: Patients whose Graves' disease persisted exhibited lower TCR diversity than those newly diagnosed. Possibly, too few samples lowered accuracy. Patients with persistent disease showed a bias toward TRBV28, TRBJ1-2 and TRBJ2-5.

The sequence was obtained from a female donor with Graves disease. The chain links TRBV18 to TRBJ1-2; possible D gene TRBD1, 5 bases. The input for sequencing was peripheral blood mononuclear cells (PBMCs), taken when the disease was refractory, from a patient treated with antithyroid drugs. Written as DNA, the CDR3 is TGTGCCAGCTCACCGAAACAGGCCCCGGATGGCTACACCTTC. As protein: CASSPKQAPDGYTF.